Each of the 30 T cell receptor beta chains below was sequenced from the same sample in a study of regulatory T cells. The primer mix had 52 TRBV and 13 TRBJ primers. Sequencing used immunoSEQ multiplex PCR; TCRdb keeps in-frame clones, though not all of them. The sample includes some 29,000 clones, just under 95% seen only once; the top ten take about 1.4%. These receptors have no identified antigens. Study observations and caveats: Hydrophobic residues at CDR3 positions 6 and 7 were enriched in conventional CD4+ T cells of CD3G-deficient patients.

The sequenced sample consisted of conventional CD4+ T cells sorted from blood. The receptors originated from a person in their late teens or twenties with CD3G deficiency.

The V and J genes are TRBV6-1 and TRBJ2-2, with D perhaps TRBD1 (6 bases). Per the germline V gene, CDR1 is MNHNS and CDR2 is SASEGT. This CDR3 contains 13 residues. V was shortened by 6 bases and J by 7 bases, with 12 bases between the two germline ends. CDR3 DNA sequence: TGTGCCAGCAGAACAGGGCACGGCGGGGAGCTGTTTTTT. This codes for CASRTGHGGELFF.

This chain links TRBV5-1 with TRBJ2-1, with D perhaps being TRBD1 or TRBD2 (5 bases each). This CDR3 has 12 amino acids. In germline, CDR1 is SGHRS, CDR2 YFSETQ. Trimming took off 3 bases at V and 10 bases at J, with 11 bases between the two ends. The CDR3 nucleotides are TGCGCCAGCAGCTCCTCCGGGACCGAGCAGTTCTTC. Its protein product is CASSSSGTEQFF.

The gene calls are TRBV28 and TRBJ2-7; 7 nucleotides line up with TRBD2. The CDR3 sequence is 13 residues long. CDR1 is MDHEN, CDR2 SYDVKM, per germline. V was pared by 2 bases and J by 6 bases, with 4 bases of the junction left unmatched. The chain's CDR3 is CASSLAGDREQYF. Written as DNA, the CDR3 is TGTGCCAGCAGTTTAGCGGGAGATCGCGAGCAGTACTTC.

The chain employs TRBV10-3 and TRBJ2-3, with 10 bases identical to TRBD2. Germline CDR1 and CDR2: ENHRY and SYGVKD. V shed 3 bases and J 2 bases; nucleotides not matched to a gene: 5. The CDR3 covers 16 residues. The CDR3 protein is CAISEGLAGDTDTQYF. The CDR3 bases are TGTGCCATCAGTGAAGGTCTAGCGGGAGACACAGATACGCAGTATTTT.

The J gene is TRBJ2-7, the V gene TRBV5-1, with D unclear. The V and J ends lost 0 bases and 1 base respectively, with 8 bases between them. The CDR3 covers 14 residues. From germline, CDR1 is SGHRS and CDR2 YFSETQ. CDR3 nucleotides: TGCGCCAGCAGCTTGGATCCCAGTTCCTACGAGCAGTACTTC. Translating gives CASSLDPSSYEQYF.

CDR3 in DNA: TGTGCCAGCTCAAAGACTAGCGCAAAGACCCAGTACTTC. It translates to CASSKTSAKTQYF. This chain links TRBV18 with TRBJ2-5; 8 nucleotides match TRBD2. The CDR3 sequence is 13 residues long. Germline assignment: CDR1 KGHSH and CDR2 LQKENI. V shed 5 bases, J shed 6 bases, and the junction held 5 bases outside the gene matches.

The rearrangement links TRBV5-1 to TRBJ2-2; no definite D call. Germline values: CDR1 SGHRS, CDR2 YFSETQ. The CDR3 length is 15 residues. The V gene lost 0 bases and the J gene lost 3 bases, with 9 bases spanning the gap. The CDR3 bases are TGCGCCAGCAGCTTGGACGGTGCGGACACCGGGGAGCTGTTTTTT. Translation: CASSLDGADTGELFF.

CDR3 in amino acids: CASSQPWGANVLTF. CDR3 nucleotide sequence: TGCGCCAGCAGCCAGCCATGGGGGGCCAACGTCCTGACTTTC. The chain joins TRBV4-1 to TRBJ2-6; unclear D gene. Germline CDR1 MGHRA, CDR2 YSYEKL. This CDR3 comprises 14 residues. V lost 3 bases and J lost 4, with 7 bases in between.

This sequence joins TRBV7-8 and TRBJ2-7; D possibly corresponds to TRBD2 (5 bases). This CDR3 has 13 amino acids. Germline CDR1 SGHVS, CDR2 FQNEAQ. The V end lost 5 bases, the J end lost 7 bases, and 15 bases lay between the germline ends. For the CDR3, the DNA is TGTGCCAGCAGCGAGGGATATTACGGAGAGCAGTACGTC. Protein: CASSEGYYGEQYV.

Here the CDR3 reads CASSLGGAWETQYF. The CDR3 DNA reads as TGTGCCAGCAGCTTAGGGGGCGCGTGGGAGACCCAGTACTTC. The chain joins TRBV7-2 to TRBJ2-5; the D gene is possibly TRBD1 (5 bases). This CDR3 region has 14 residues. From germline, CDR1 is SGHTA and CDR2 FQGNSA. V lost 1 base and J 5 bases, leaving 11 bases between the germline ends. Complete variable domain (other parts from reference TRBV7-2 and TRBJ2-5): GAGVSQSPSNKVTEKGKDVELRCDPISGHTALYWYRQSLGQGLEFLIYFQGNSAPDKSGLPSDRFSAERTGGSVSTLTIQRTQQEDSAVYLCASSLGGAWETQYFGPGTRLLVL.

The genes are TRBV4-3 and TRBJ1-6; D is undetermined. Germline V gene sequence: CDR1 LGHNA, CDR2 YSLEER. V was pared by 0 bases and J by 9 bases, with 6 bases between. This CDR3 region has 13 residues. The CDR3 protein is CASSQEVGSPLHF. The CDR3 coding sequence is TGCGCCAGCAGCCAAGAAGTAGGTTCACCCCTCCACTTT.

The genes are TRBV11-3 and TRBJ1-6; D not resolved. The V end lost 4 bases, the J end lost 6 bases, and 10 bases lay between the germline ends. CDR1 and CDR2 (germline): SGHNT, YENEEA. The CDR3 is 14 amino acids. CDR3: CASSSDGTNSPLHF. CDR3 in DNA: TGTGCCAGCAGCTCGGACGGAACTAATTCACCCCTCCACTTT.

The chain has TRBV5-1 and TRBJ2-1; 10 bases map to TRBD2. Germline V gives CDR1 SGHRS, CDR2 YFSETQ. J was trimmed by 6 bases and V by 2 bases; bases with no gene match: 8. CDR3 length: 16 residues. CDR3 protein: CASSLGEGTSVNEQFF. The CDR3 region has the DNA TGCGCCAGCAGCTTAGGGGAGGGGACTAGCGTCAATGAGCAGTTCTTC.

The rearrangement links TRBV7-6 to TRBJ1-5; D gene uncertain. The germline CDR1 and CDR2 sequences are SGHVS and FNYEAQ. V was pared by 1 base and J by 7 bases, with 8 bases between. The CDR3 spans 13 residues. The DNA for the CDR3 is TGTGCCAGCAGCTTAGGACCTGGCCAGCCCCAGCATTTT. Its protein product is CASSLGPGQPQHF. Looking up the rest from reference TRBV7-6 and TRBJ1-5 gives the full variable domain: GAGVSQSPRYKVTKRGQDVALRCDPISGHVSLYWYRQALGQGPEFLTYFNYEAQQDKSGLPNDRFSAERPEGSISTLTIQRTEQRDSAMYRCASSLGPGQPQHFGDGTRLSIL.

This rearrangement joins TRBV6-6 to TRBJ1-5, with a weak D call TRBD1 (5 bases). V lost 8 bases and J lost 2, with 13 bases in between. Germline V gene data show CDR1 as MNHNY and CDR2 as SVGAGI (reference sequence). This CDR3 spans 14 amino acids. CDR3: CASAPGLGNQPQHF. The CDR3, as DNA: TGTGCCAGCGCCCCAGGGTTGGGCAATCAGCCCCAGCATTTT.

This clone came up once. The rearrangement uses TRBV5-1 and TRBJ2-7; D possibly matches TRBD1 or TRBD2 (5 bases each). CDR3 length: 15 residues. Trimming cost V 0 bases and J 0 bases, with 10 bases left between them. From germline, CDR1 is SGHRS and CDR2 YFSETQ. The DNA of the CDR3 is TGCGCCAGCAGCTTGGGGGACGAGAGCTCCTACGAGCAGTACTTC. Protein sequence: CASSLGDESSYEQYF. The full variable domain, rest sourced from reference TRBV5-1 and TRBJ2-7, is KAGVTQTPRYLIKTRGQQVTLSCSPISGHRSVSWYQQTPGQGLQFLFEYFSETQRNKGNFPGRFSGRQFSNSRSEMNVSTLELGDSALYLCASSLGDESSYEQYFGPGTRLTVT.

This clone was seen only once. The rearrangement joins TRBV2 to TRBJ1-1; a possible D gene is TRBD1 (5 bases). This CDR3 has 15 residues. Germline V gene data show CDR1 as SNHLY and CDR2 as FYNNEI. V was shortened by 5 bases and J by 1 base, with 14 bases between the two germline ends. The CDR3 spells CASSPLWGRNTEAFF. The CDR3 DNA is TGTGCCAGCAGTCCTCTCTGGGGCAGGAACACTGAAGCTTTCTTT.

The genes are TRBV5-1 and TRBJ2-3; unclear D gene. This CDR3 spans 13 amino acids. Trimming pared 3 bases from V and 6 bases from J, leaving 11 bases between. The germline gives CDR1 SGHRS, CDR2 YFSETQ. For the CDR3, the DNA is TGCGCCAGCAGCTCGAATGGGGATGATACGCAGTATTTT. Its protein product is CASSSNGDDTQYF.

V usage is TRBV7-2 and J usage is TRBJ2-2, with 12 bases that match TRBD2. The CDR3 contains 14 residues. The V gene end was trimmed by 8 bases and the J gene end by 3 bases; junction bases not matched to a gene: 1. The V gene's germline CDR1 is SGHTA and CDR2 FQGNSA. The CDR3 here is CASRLAGDTGELFF. The CDR3 nucleotides read TGTGCCAGCCGACTAGCGGGGGACACCGGGGAGCTGTTTTTT.

This clone showed up just once. The chain employs TRBV19 and TRBJ1-5; D possibly corresponds to TRBD1 (6 bases). This CDR3 region has 18 residues. V was clipped by 0 bases and J by 0 bases, with 15 bases between them. Germline V gene sequence: CDR1 LNHDA, CDR2 SQIVND (reference sequence). CDR3 protein: CASSIDGRGRYSNQPQHF. CDR3 in DNA: TGTGCCAGTAGTATAGATGGCCGGGGGCGATATAGCAATCAGCCCCAGCATTTT.

The chain has TRBV30 and TRBJ1-1; 7 nucleotides align to TRBD1. This CDR3 is 15 amino acids long. Germline CDR1 and CDR2: GTSNPN and SVGIG (reference sequence). V gave up 0 bases and J gave up 2 bases; unmatched junction bases: 6. CDR3 DNA sequence: TGTGCCTGGAGTGTAACCCGACAGGGAAACACTGAAGCTTTCTTT. It specifies CAWSVTRQGNTEAFF.

The genes are TRBV5-4 and TRBJ2-2; tentative D call: TRBD2 (5 bases). The germline V gene encodes CDR1 SGHNT and CDR2 YYREEE (reference sequence). Trimming pared 0 bases from V and 4 bases from J, leaving 7 bases between. The CDR3 has 14 amino acids. In nucleotides, the CDR3 is TGTGCCAGCAGCTTGGGGGGAGCCACCGGGGAGCTGTTTTTT. Its translation is CASSLGGATGELFF.

In nucleotides, the CDR3 is TGTGCCACTTCCAAGGGAGGGGCTAGCACAGATACGCAGTATTTT. Translated: CATSKGGASTDTQYF. V and J are TRBV19 and TRBJ2-3; the match to TRBD2 covers 7 bases. Germline V gene data show CDR1 as LNHDA and CDR2 as SQIVND (reference sequence). CDR3 length: 15 amino acids. The J segment lost 0 bases and the V segment lost 10 bases, leaving 10 bases of the junction unmatched.

The rearrangement joins TRBV28 to TRBJ2-2; 7 nucleotides agree with TRBD2. Germline V gene data show CDR1 as MDHEN and CDR2 as SYDVKM. J gave up 8 bases and V 8 bases, and 17 bases lay outside the gene matches. This CDR3 region has 16 residues. The CDR3 here is CASFPASGNRPGELFF. The CDR3, as DNA: TGTGCCAGCTTCCCCGCTAGCGGCAATAGACCAGGGGAGCTGTTTTTT.

The chain carries TRBV6-1 and TRBJ2-1, with TRBD2 matching over 12 bases. The CDR3 loop spans 14 amino acids. V lost 7 bases, J lost 9 bases, and 7 bases stayed unmatched. Looked up from germline, CDR1 is MNHNS and CDR2 is SASEGT. The CDR3 DNA reads as TGTGCCAGCACCCGAGGGGGACTAGCGGGTGAGCAGTTCTTC. Translation gives CASTRGGLAGEQFF.

The chain has TRBV5-1 and TRBJ2-5; TRBD2 is a possible D gene (6 bases). V shed 0 bases and J shed 5 bases, with 17 bases lying between them. This CDR3 region has 16 residues. Per the germline V gene, CDR1 is SGHRS and CDR2 is YFSETQ. This CDR3 reads CASSLGLRAAGETQYF. The DNA for the CDR3 is TGCGCCAGCAGCTTGGGTCTTCGGGCCGCGGGGGAGACCCAGTACTTC.

The gene calls are TRBV5-1 and TRBJ1-1, with 7 nucleotides matching TRBD1. The CDR3 extends over 13 amino acids. The germline CDR1 and CDR2 sequences are SGHRS and YFSETQ. With V trimmed by 2 bases and J by 3 bases, 1 base remained unmatched. The CDR3 coding sequence is TGCGCCAGCAGCTTAACAGGGGACACTGAAGCTTTCTTT. It specifies CASSLTGDTEAFF. Drawing the rest from reference TRBV5-1 and TRBJ1-1, the complete variable domain is KAGVTQTPRYLIKTRGQQVTLSCSPISGHRSVSWYQQTPGQGLQFLFEYFSETQRNKGNFPGRFSGRQFSNSRSEMNVSTLELGDSALYLCASSLTGDTEAFFGQGTRLTVV.

This chain joins TRBV10-3 and TRBJ2-7; 7 bases are a match to TRBD1. CDR1 is ENHRY, CDR2 SYGVKD, per germline. V lost 2 bases to trimming and J lost 6 bases; unmatched junction nucleotides: 10. There are 15 residues in the CDR3. DNA for the CDR3: TGTGCCATCAGTGAGAGGACAGGTGGGAGAGGCGAGCAGTACTTC. It encodes CAISERTGGRGEQYF.

The chain has TRBV7-9 and TRBJ2-3; 8 nucleotides agree with TRBD2. The germline V gene has CDR1 SEHNR and CDR2 FQNEAQ (reference sequence). The CDR3 length is 14 residues. The ends lost 5 bases at V and 7 bases at J; junction bases unmatched: 8. The CDR3 DNA sequence: TGTGCCAGCAGCCCCCGGGGGGGGACGAATACGCAGTATTTT. Encoded protein: CASSPRGGTNTQYF.

J is TRBJ2-1 and V is TRBV7-8; 7 bases map to TRBD1. Looked up from germline, CDR1 is SGHVS and CDR2 is FQNEAQ. The V and J ends lost 2 bases and 4 bases, in that order; junction bases with no gene match: 5. The CDR3 runs to 15 residues. The CDR3, as DNA: TGTGCCAGCAGCTTAAAGGGGGCGCTTTACAATGAGCAGTTCTTC. This sequence encodes CASSLKGALYNEQFF.